This T cell receptor (beta chain) was documented in a study of T cells in Graves' hyperthyroidism and ophthalmopathy. V was trimmed by 5 bases and J by 0 bases, leaving 8 bases between them. The CDR3 totals 13 residues. Germline CDR1 SQVTM, CDR2 ANQGSEA. RNA transcripts served as the template for amplifying TCR beta CDR3 regions. Using the HTBI primer set, a first-round RT-PCR was run on the TCR CDR3. TCRdb redid the calling of the multiplex PCR reads with MiXCR, one entry per CDR3 protein. The table has tens of thousands of distinct CDR3 sequences, approximately 50% seen once. This rearrangement joins TRBV29-1 to TRBJ1-5; D not resolved. Sequencing used peripheral blood or thyroid tissue (not recorded which). The clonotype was recovered from a man aged 18-30 years with Graves' hyperthyroidism. This CDR3 is CSVRRDSNQPQHF. CDR3 bases: TGCAGCGTTCGCCGGGATAGCAATCAGCCCCAGCATTTT.